This T cell receptor (beta chain) comes out of a study of blood T cell repertoires in COVID-19. From germline, CDR1 is MNHEY and CDR2 SMNVEV (reference sequence). Deletions cut 6 bases from V and 5 bases from J, with 22 bases between. The CDR3 totals 16 residues. This clone occurred a few times. How the authors handled the data: Estimation of nucleated cell counts was performed using reference gene primer amplification. This table comes from immunoSEQ multiplex PCR, and its TCRdb copy is limited to in-frame clones, with some not included. V and J calls and clone size are copied from that table; D and trimming were computed from the DNA. The data show about 63,000 clones, about 78% seen once.

The source material was peripheral blood. This clonotype was sampled from a woman at least 80 years old with acute or convalescent COVID-19. This rearrangement joins TRBV27 to TRBJ1-1; D is ambiguous. CDR3 loop: CASRSSGFVGGTEAFF. CDR3 nucleotide sequence: TGTGCCAGCAGATCATCCGGGTTCGTGGGCGGGACTGAAGCTTTCTTT.